Listed here is a single T cell receptor beta chain. No antigen is known for it. Negative isolation was used for CD8+ and CD4+ T cells and FACS enrichment for TEMRA cells. The source of the sample is a study of CD8 T cells in Susac syndrome. The V gene lost 2 bases and the J gene lost 0 bases, with 8 bases spanning the gap. The CDR3 consists of 15 residues. Per germline, CDR1 MGHDK and CDR2 SYGVNS. Random hexamers were used to reverse transcribe the RNA input (about 0.45 to 1 ug). An immunoSEQ multiplex PCR amplified TCR beta CDR3 over 54 Vbeta and 13 Jbeta. TCRdb re-analysed the immunoSEQ multiplex PCR reads in MiXCR, keeping a single row per CDR3 protein. The sample carries about 300,000 distinct CDR3 sequences, about 90% recorded once. Whole-study findings and limits: The authors acknowledged that the study's TCR sequencing and HLA analysis involved relatively few individuals.

The chain uses TRBV25-1 and TRBJ1-3; D ambiguous. The receptor was isolated from a human donor with multiple sclerosis. What was sequenced was CD4+ T cells from PBMCs. This chain's CDR3 is CASSEQADSGNTIYF. CDR3 nucleotides: TGTGCCAGCAGTGAACAGGCCGACTCTGGAAACACCATATATTTT.